This T cell receptor (beta chain) was obtained from a study of Tregs in tolerant kidney transplant recipients. In the study overall: Related graft donors supplied nonmyeloablative bone marrow transplants, and mixed chimerism was transient.

CDR1 is SGHTA and CDR2 is FQGNSA in the germline V gene. This CDR3 has 15 residues. The V and J ends lost 2 bases and 5 bases, in that order; junction bases with no gene match: 5. Remarks on this clone: Its antigen is as yet unknown.

Unstimulated Tregs (CD4+CD25+CD127-) and CD4+CD25- non-Tregs were sorted from PBMCs. Study-level results: No direct test of biological reproducibility was done here. For some patients, primers changed over time, blocking nucleotide-level comparison.

The method was immunoSEQ multiplex PCR; TCRdb's version includes in-frame clones alone and lacks a portion of them. The data hold over 60,000 clones, with approximately 88% observed a single time. The sample consisted of CD4+ T cells from blood, taken before the transplant. This sequence was found in a human donor who received a combined kidney and bone marrow transplant. The rearrangement links TRBV7-2 to TRBJ2-5; TRBD2 agrees at 10 bases. The CDR3 sequence: CASSLIAGGGETQYF. DNA for the CDR3: TGTGCCAGCAGCTTAATAGCGGGAGGTGGGGAGACCCAGTACTTC. The complete variable domain, with remaining parts taken from reference TRBV7-2 and TRBJ2-5, reads GAGVSQSPSNKVTEKGKDVELRCDPISGHTALYWYRQSLGQGLEFLIYFQGNSAPDKSGLPSDRFSAERTGGSVSTLTIQRTQQEDSAVYLCASSLIAGGGETQYFGPGTRLLVL.